This T cell receptor (beta chain) was recorded in a study of PD-L1 blockade in urothelial cancer. CDR3 length: 14 residues. J lost 2 bases, V lost 6 bases, and 6 bases had no gene match. CDR1 and CDR2 (germline): SGHRS, YFSETQ. Only in-frame clones appear in the TCRdb table, and some are missing; sequencing was by immunoSEQ multiplex PCR. Seen here are tens of thousands of clones, around nine tenths observed once, and the top ten hold 1.5% to 2%. The receptor was derived from a man aged 45-65 years with urothelial cancer. The sample here was PBMCs, taken around atezolizumab (anti-PD-L1) treatment. V gene TRBV5-1 combines with J gene TRBJ2-3; TRBD1 matches 7 bases. The CDR3, as DNA: TGCGCCAGCACGCCGGGACAGATCACAGATACGCAGTATTTT. Translating gives CASTPGQITDTQYF.